Following are 10 T cell receptor beta chains from one sample sequenced in a study of identical twins. TCRdb re-analysed the 5' RACE reads in MiXCR, keeping a single row per CDR3 protein. This table holds about 100,000 distinct CDR3 sequences, roughly 6% found once. What was sequenced was memory T cells sorted from blood. The receptors were gathered from a woman in her 50s in good health.

This clonotype was counted at least ten times. Here the CDR3 reads CASSLLVGGQGNEQFF. The CDR3 DNA is TGTGCCAGCAGCCTACTAGTGGGGGGACAGGGGAATGAGCAGTTCTTC. The chain is built from TRBV11-3 and TRBJ2-1, with 10 bases aligning to TRBD1. The CDR3 loop spans 16 amino acids. Per the germline V gene, CDR1 is SGHNT and CDR2 is YENEEA. The V and J ends lost 5 bases and 7 bases, in that order; junction bases with no gene match: 11.

The chain couples TRBV7-7 to TRBJ1-2; 9 bases match TRBD1. Germline-derived CDR1 and CDR2 are SSHAT and FNYEAQ (reference sequence). CDR3 size: 17 residues. J was trimmed by 4 bases and V by 5 bases; bases with no gene match: 14. In nucleotides, the CDR3 is TGTGCCAGCAGCATCCTCCTGGGGGACAGGGTTCCCTATGGCTACACCTTC. It encodes CASSILLGDRVPYGYTF.

A few counts support this clonotype. The rearrangement links TRBV7-9 to TRBJ1-1; D is unresolved. There are 14 residues in the CDR3. V was cut by 5 bases and J by 1 base, with 11 bases left in between. The V gene's germline CDR1 is SEHNR and CDR2 FQNEAQ (reference sequence). CDR3 in amino acids: CASSVEVGNTEAFF. Written as DNA, the CDR3 is TGTGCCAGCAGCGTAGAAGTGGGGAACACTGAAGCTTTCTTT.

This clonotype was counted a few times. The rearrangement uses TRBV18 and TRBJ2-2; D is tentatively TRBD1 or TRBD2 (5 bases each). Germline V gene lookup returns CDR1 KGHSH and CDR2 LQKENI. The CDR3 consists of 13 residues. V lost 4 bases to trimming and J lost 4 bases, with 7 bases between them. CDR3 DNA: TGTGCCAGCTCACGTGGGGGCACCGGGGAGCTGTTTTTT. Protein: CASSRGGTGELFF.

This clonotype was recorded many times. The rearrangement links TRBV27 to TRBJ2-1; tentatively, D is TRBD1 or TRBD2 (6 bases each). The CDR3 spans 17 residues. Trimming pared 3 bases from V and 8 bases from J, leaving 23 bases between. CDR1 and CDR2 from the germline V gene are MNHEY and SMNVEV (reference sequence). The CDR3 DNA is TGTGCCAGCAGTTTCGAGGGTAGCGCCAAGGGGGGCGATGAGCAGTTCTTC. Amino acids: CASSFEGSAKGGDEQFF.

This clonotype showed up many times. The J gene is TRBJ2-1, the V gene TRBV18; 7 bases align to TRBD2. Germline trimming cut 6 bases from V and 8 bases from J; bases unmatched to any gene: 7. The CDR3 loop spans 13 amino acids. The germline gives CDR1 KGHSH, CDR2 LQKENI. CDR3 region: CASSPRGVDEQFF. The CDR3 nucleotides read TGTGCCAGCTCCCCTCGGGGGGTCGATGAGCAGTTCTTC.

This clonotype came up many times. The V gene is TRBV29-1, the J gene TRBJ2-7, with TRBD1 matching 12 bases. V lost 7 bases to trimming and J lost 5 bases; unmatched junction nucleotides: 9. CDR1 is SQVTM, CDR2 ANQGSEA, per germline. The CDR3 extends over 14 amino acids. Written as DNA, the CDR3 is TGCAGCGGGACCTTCGGGACAGGGGGCCACGAGCAGTACTTC. Its translation is CSGTFGTGGHEQYF.

This clonotype was observed at least ten times. CDR3 bases: TGCAGCGTCTTAAGACAGGCGCCGAGCGGCTACACCTTC. The encoded protein is CSVLRQAPSGYTF. The V gene is TRBV29-1, the J gene TRBJ1-2; perhaps TRBD1 as D (6 bases). Germline assignment: CDR1 SQVTM and CDR2 ANQGSEA. Trimming took off 6 bases at V and 8 bases at J, with 19 bases between the two ends. This CDR3 has 13 amino acids.

This clonotype was seen repeatedly, ten times or more. The chain couples TRBV29-1 to TRBJ1-2; D not certain. V was pared by 3 bases and J by 5 bases, with 13 bases between. Germline V gene lookup returns CDR1 SQVTM and CDR2 ANQGSEA. The CDR3 runs 13 residues. The CDR3 DNA follows: TGCAGCGTTGATAGGGCCTCCGTGTATGGCTACACCTTC. It codes for CSVDRASVYGYTF.

This clonotype appeared many times. V usage is TRBV7-2 and J usage is TRBJ2-3; 8 bases map to TRBD1. Germline assignment: CDR1 SGHTA and CDR2 FQGNSA. This CDR3 contains 17 residues. J was trimmed by 0 bases and V by 5 bases; bases with no gene match: 10. Here the CDR3 reads CASSPPYRTGSTDTQYF. CDR3 in DNA: TGTGCCAGCAGCCCGCCCTATCGGACAGGGAGCACAGATACGCAGTATTTT.